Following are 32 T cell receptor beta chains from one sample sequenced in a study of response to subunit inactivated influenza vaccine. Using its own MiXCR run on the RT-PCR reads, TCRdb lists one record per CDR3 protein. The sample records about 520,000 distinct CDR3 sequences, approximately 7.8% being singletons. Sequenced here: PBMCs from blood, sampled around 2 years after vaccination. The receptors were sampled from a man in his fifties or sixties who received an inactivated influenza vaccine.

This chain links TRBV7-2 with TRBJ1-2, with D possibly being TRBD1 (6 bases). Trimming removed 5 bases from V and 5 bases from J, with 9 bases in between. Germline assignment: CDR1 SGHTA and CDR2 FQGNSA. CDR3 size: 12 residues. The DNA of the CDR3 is TGTGCCAGCAGCCAGAGGGGGTATGGCTACACCTTC. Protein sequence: CASSQRGYGYTF. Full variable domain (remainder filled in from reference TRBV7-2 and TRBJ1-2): GAGVSQSPSNKVTEKGKDVELRCDPISGHTALYWYRQSLGQGLEFLIYFQGNSAPDKSGLPSDRFSAERTGGSVSTLTIQRTQQEDSAVYLCASSQRGYGYTFGSGTRLTVV.

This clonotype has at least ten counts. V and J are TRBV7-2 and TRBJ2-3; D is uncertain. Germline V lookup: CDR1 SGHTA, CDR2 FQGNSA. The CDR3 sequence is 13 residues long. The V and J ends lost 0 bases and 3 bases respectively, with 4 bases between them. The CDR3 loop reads CASSLAITDTQYF. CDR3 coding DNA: TGTGCCAGCAGCTTAGCGATAACAGATACGCAGTATTTT.

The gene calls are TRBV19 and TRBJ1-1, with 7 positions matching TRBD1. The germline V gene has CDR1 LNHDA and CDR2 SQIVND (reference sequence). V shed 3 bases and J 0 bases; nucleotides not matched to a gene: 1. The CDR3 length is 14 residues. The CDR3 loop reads CASSMDRLNTEAFF. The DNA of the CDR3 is TGTGCCAGTAGTATGGACAGGCTGAACACTGAAGCTTTCTTT. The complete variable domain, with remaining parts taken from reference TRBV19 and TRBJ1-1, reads DGGITQSPKYLFRKEGQNVTLSCEQNLNHDAMYWYRQDPGQGLRLIYYSQIVNDFQKGDIAEGYSVSREKKESFPLTVTSAQKNPTAFYLCASSMDRLNTEAFFGQGTRLTVV.

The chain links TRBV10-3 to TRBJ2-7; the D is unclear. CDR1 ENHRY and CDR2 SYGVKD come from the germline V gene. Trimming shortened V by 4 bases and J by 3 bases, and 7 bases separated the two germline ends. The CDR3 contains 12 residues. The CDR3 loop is CAISVNGYEQYF. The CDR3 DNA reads TGTGCCATCAGTGTTAACGGCTACGAGCAGTACTTC.

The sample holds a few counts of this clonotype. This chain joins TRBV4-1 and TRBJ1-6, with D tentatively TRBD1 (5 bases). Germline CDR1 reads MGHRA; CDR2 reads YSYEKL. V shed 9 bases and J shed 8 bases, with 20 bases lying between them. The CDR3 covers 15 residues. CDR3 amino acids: CASCSLTGGDSPLHF. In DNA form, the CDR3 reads TGCGCCAGTTGCTCTCTTACAGGCGGCGATTCACCCCTCCACTTT.

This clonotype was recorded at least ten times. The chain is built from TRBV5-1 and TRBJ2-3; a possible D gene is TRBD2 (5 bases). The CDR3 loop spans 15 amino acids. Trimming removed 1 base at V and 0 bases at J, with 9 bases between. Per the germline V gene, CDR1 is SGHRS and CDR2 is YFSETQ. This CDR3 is CASSLQEASTDTQYF. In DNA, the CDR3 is TGCGCCAGCAGCTTGCAGGAGGCTAGCACAGATACGCAGTATTTT.

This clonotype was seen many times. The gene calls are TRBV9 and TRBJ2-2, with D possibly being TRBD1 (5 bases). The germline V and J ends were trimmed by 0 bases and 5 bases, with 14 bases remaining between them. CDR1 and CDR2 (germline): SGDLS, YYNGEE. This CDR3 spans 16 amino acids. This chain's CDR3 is CASSVAPGHQTGELFF. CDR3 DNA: TGTGCCAGCAGCGTAGCTCCCGGACATCAGACCGGGGAGCTGTTTTTT.

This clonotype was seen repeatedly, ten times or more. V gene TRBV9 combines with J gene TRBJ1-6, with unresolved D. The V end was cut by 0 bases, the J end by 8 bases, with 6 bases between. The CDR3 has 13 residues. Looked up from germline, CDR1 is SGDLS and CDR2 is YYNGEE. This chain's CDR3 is CASSVGGHSPLHF. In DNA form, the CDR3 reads TGTGCCAGCAGCGTAGGAGGGCATTCACCCCTCCACTTT.

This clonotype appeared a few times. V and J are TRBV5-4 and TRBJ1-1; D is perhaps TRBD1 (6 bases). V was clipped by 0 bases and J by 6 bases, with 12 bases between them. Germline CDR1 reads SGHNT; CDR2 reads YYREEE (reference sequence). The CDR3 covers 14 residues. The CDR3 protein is CASSLDRASAEAFF. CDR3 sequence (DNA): TGTGCCAGCAGCTTGGACAGGGCCAGCGCTGAAGCTTTCTTT.

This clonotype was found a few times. Here the CDR3 reads CASSSGRRWTEAFF. CDR3 coding DNA: TGTGCCAGCAGTTCAGGACGGAGGTGGACTGAAGCTTTCTTT. The chain couples TRBV6-5 to TRBJ1-1; D remains ambiguous. CDR3 length: 14 amino acids. The germline CDR1 and CDR2 sequences are MNHEY and SVGAGI. V was clipped by 4 bases and J by 5 bases, with 14 bases between them.

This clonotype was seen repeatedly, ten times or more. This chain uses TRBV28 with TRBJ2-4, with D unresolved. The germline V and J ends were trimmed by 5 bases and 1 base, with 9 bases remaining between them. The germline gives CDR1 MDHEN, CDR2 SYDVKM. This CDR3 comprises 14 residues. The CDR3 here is CASSEGAAKNIQYF. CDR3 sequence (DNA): TGTGCCAGCAGTGAAGGAGCGGCCAAAAACATTCAGTACTTC.

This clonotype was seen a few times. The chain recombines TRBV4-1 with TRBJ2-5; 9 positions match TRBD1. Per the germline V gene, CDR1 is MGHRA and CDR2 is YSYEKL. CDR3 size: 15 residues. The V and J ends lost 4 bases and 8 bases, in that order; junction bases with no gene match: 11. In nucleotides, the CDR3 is TGCGCCAGCAGCCTAACAGGGGGCGAAGGTCGAACCCAGTACTTC. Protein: CASSLTGGEGRTQYF.

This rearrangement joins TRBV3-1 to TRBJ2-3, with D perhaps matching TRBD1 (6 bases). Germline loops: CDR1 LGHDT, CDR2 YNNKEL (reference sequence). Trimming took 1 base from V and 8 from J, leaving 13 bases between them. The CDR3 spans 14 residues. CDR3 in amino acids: CASSQVRGRGTQYF. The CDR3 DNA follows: TGTGCCAGCAGCCAAGTAAGGGGCAGGGGTACGCAGTATTTT.

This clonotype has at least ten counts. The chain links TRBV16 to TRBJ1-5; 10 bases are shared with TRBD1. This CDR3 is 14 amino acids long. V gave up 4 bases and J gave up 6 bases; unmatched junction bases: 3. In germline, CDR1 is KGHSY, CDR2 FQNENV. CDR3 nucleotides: TGTGCCAGCAGCCGCGGGACAGGGGTTCAGCCCCAGCATTTT. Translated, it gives CASSRGTGVQPQHF. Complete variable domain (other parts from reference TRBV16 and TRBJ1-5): GEEVAQTPKHLVRGEGQKAKLYCAPIKGHSYVFWYQQVLKNEFKFLISFQNENVFDETGMPKERFSAKCLPNSPCSLEIQATKLEDSAVYFCASSRGTGVQPQHFGDGTRLSIL.

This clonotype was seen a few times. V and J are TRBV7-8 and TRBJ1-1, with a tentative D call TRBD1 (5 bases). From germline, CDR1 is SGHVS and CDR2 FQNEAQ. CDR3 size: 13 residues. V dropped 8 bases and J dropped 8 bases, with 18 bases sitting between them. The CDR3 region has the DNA TGTGCCAGCCTAACCCTCGAGGGGAGGGAAGCTTTCTTT. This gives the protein CASLTLEGREAFF.

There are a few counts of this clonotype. DNA of the CDR3: TGTGCCAGCAGGTACGGGAGTTACGGACAGACCTCTGGCTACACCTTC. It codes for CASRYGSYGQTSGYTF. J is TRBJ1-2 and V is TRBV2; TRBD1 is a possible D gene (6 bases). CDR3 length equals 16 residues. V lost 6 bases and J 7 bases, leaving 24 bases between the germline ends. CDR1 is SNHLY, CDR2 FYNNEI, per germline. The full variable domain, rest sourced from reference TRBV2 and TRBJ1-2, is EPEVTQTPSHQVTQMGQEVILRCVPISNHLYFYWYRQILGQKVEFLVSFYNNEISEKSEIFDDQFSVERPDGSNFTLKIRSTKLEDSAMYFCASRYGSYGQTSGYTFGSGTRLTVV.

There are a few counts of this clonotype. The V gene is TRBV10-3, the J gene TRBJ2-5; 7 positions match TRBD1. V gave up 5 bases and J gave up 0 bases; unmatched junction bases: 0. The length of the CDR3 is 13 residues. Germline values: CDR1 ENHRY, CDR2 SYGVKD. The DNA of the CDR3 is TGTGCCATCAGTACAGGGGACCAAGAGACCCAGTACTTC. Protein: CAISTGDQETQYF.

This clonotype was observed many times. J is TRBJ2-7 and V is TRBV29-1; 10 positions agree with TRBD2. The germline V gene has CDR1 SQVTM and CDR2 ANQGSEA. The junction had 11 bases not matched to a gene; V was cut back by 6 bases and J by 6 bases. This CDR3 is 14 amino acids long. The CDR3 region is CSVAGGPWGREQYF. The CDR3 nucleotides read TGCAGCGTAGCGGGAGGGCCCTGGGGTCGCGAGCAGTACTTC.

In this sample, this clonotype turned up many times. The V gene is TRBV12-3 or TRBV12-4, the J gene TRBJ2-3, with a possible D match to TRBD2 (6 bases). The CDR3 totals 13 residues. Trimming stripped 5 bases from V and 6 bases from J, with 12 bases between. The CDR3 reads CASSTGVHDTQYF. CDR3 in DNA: TGTGCCAGCAGTACGGGGGTTCATGATACGCAGTATTTT.

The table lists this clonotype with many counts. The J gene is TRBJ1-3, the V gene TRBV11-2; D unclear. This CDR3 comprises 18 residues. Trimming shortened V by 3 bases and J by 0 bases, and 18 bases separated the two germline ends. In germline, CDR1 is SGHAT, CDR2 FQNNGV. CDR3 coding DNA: TGTGCCAGCAGCTTTTTGGCCACACGGCAGACCTCTGGAAACACCATATATTTT. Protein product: CASSFLATRQTSGNTIYF.

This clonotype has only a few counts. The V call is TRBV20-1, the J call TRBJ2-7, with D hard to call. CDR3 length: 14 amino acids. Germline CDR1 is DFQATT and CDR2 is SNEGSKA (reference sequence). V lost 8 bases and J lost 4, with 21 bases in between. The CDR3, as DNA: TGCAGTAAAGAAAGGAGAAGCTTGCCTTACGAGCAGTACTTC. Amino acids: CSKERRSLPYEQYF.

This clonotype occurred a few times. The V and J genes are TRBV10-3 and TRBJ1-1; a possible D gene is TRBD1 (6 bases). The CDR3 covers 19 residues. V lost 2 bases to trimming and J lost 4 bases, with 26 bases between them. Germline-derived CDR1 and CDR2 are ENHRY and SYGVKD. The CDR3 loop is CAISEISIQGIVGGTEAFF. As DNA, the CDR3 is TGTGCCATCAGTGAGATTTCGATACAGGGTATAGTGGGGGGCACTGAAGCTTTCTTT.

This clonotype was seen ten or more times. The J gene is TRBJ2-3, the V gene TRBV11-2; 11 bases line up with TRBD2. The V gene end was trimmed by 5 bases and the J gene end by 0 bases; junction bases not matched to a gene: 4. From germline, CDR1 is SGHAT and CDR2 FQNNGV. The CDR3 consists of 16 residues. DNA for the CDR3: TGTGCCAGCAGCGTTAGCGGGAGGGTGAGCACAGATACGCAGTATTTT. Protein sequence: CASSVSGRVSTDTQYF.

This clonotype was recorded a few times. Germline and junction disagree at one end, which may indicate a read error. The CDR3, as DNA: TGCTGTGCTAGTCAGGACTTTCAACCTCCCACCGGGGAGCTGTTTTTT. This codes for CCASQDFQPPTGELFF. The chain recombines TRBV20-1 with TRBJ2-2, with D possibly TRBD2 on 5 matching bases. The CDR3 is made up of 16 amino acids. Germline-derived CDR1 and CDR2 are DFQATT and SNEGSKA (reference sequence).

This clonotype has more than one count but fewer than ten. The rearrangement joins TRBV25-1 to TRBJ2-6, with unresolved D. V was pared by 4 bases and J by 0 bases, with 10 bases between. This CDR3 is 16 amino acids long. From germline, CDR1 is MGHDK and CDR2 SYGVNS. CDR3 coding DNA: TGTGCCAGCAGTGCCGGACGGAACTCTGGGGCCAACGTCCTGACTTTC. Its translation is CASSAGRNSGANVLTF.

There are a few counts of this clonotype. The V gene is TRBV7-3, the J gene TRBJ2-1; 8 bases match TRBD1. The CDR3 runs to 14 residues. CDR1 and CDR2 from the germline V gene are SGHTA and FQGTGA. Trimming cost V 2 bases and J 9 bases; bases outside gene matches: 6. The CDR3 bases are TGTGCCAGCAGCTTAGGATCAACAGGGGGTGAGCAGTTCTTC. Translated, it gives CASSLGSTGGEQFF.

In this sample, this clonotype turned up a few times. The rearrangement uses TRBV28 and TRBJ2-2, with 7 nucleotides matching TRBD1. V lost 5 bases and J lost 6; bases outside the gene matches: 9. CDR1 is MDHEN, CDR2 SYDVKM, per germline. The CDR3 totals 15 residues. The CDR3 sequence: CASSLNRGFAGELFF. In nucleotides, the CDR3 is TGTGCCAGCAGTCTAAACAGGGGATTTGCCGGGGAGCTGTTTTTT.

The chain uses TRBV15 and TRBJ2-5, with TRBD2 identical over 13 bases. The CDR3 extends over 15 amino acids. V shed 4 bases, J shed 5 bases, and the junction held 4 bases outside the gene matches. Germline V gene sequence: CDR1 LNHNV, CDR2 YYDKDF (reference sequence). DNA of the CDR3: TGTGCCACCAGCACCGGGACTAGCGGGATGGAGACCCAGTACTTC. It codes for CATSTGTSGMETQYF.

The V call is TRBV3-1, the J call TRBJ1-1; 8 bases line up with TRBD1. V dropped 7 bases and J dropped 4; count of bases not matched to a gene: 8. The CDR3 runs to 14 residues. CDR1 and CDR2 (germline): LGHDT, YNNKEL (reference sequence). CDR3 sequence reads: CASTPLTGGTEAFF. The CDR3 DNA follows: TGTGCCAGCACCCCTCTCACAGGGGGCACTGAAGCTTTCTTT.

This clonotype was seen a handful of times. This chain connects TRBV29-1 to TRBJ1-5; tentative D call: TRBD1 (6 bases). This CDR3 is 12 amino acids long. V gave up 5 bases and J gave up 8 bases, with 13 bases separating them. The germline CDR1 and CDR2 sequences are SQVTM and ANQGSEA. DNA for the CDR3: TGCAGCGTTCGGAGGGGGTCCGAGCCCCAGCATTTT. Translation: CSVRRGSEPQHF. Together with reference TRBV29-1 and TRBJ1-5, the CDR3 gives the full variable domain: SAVISQKPSRDICQRGTSLTIQCQVDSQVTMMFWYRQQPGQSLTLIATANQGSEATYESGFVIDKFPISRPNLTFSTLTVSNMSPEDSSIYLCSVRRGSEPQHFGDGTRLSIL.

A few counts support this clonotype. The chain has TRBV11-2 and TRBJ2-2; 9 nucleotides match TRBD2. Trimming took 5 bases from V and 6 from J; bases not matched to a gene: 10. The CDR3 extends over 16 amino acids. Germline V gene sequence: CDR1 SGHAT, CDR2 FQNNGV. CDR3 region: CASSPLRAGGPGELFF. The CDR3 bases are TGTGCCAGCAGCCCCCTAAGAGCGGGGGGTCCCGGGGAGCTGTTTTTT.

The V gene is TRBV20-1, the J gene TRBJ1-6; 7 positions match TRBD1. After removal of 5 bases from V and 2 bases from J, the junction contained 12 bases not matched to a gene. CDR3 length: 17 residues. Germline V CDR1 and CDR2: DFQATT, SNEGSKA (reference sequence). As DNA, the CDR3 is TGCAGTGCTTACGGACAGGAGAAGATAGCCTATAATTCACCCCTCCACTTT. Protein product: CSAYGQEKIAYNSPLHF.